These 26 T cell receptor beta chains were all obtained from the same sample, sequenced in a study of OX40 agonist ivuxolimab in advanced cancers. The data were produced by immunoSEQ multiplex PCR, yet TCRdb's version contains in-frame clones alone and is incomplete. The sample lists about 51,000 clones; around 77% were seen once. This specimen consisted of CD4+ or CD8+ T cells sorted from blood, obtained in a trial of the OX40 agonist ivuxolimab. The receptors were gathered from an adult with an advanced solid tumor such as melanoma, head and neck, liver or kidney cancer.

The rearrangement joins TRBV28 to TRBJ2-7, with D perhaps matching TRBD2 (5 bases). The CDR3 is made up of 14 amino acids. The V end was cut by 6 bases, the J end by 1 base, with 13 bases between. Germline loops: CDR1 MDHEN, CDR2 SYDVKM. The CDR3 sequence is CASRLGLVSYEQYF. CDR3 DNA sequence: TGTGCCAGCAGACTCGGACTGGTGTCCTACGAGCAGTACTTC.

The chain joins TRBV19 to TRBJ1-5; unclear D gene. The V end lost 3 bases, the J end lost 7 bases, and 13 bases lay between the germline ends. CDR3 length: 14 amino acids. Germline CDR1 LNHDA, CDR2 SQIVND (reference sequence). The CDR3 DNA sequence: TGTGCCAGTAGTATTCAGGACGGAAGACAGCCCCAGCATTTT. Translating gives CASSIQDGRQPQHF.

This clone was seen more than once but under ten times. In DNA form, the CDR3 reads TGTGCCAGCAGGGGGGGGCTAGTCCATGAGCAGTTCTTC. This encodes CASRGGLVHEQFF. The chain recombines TRBV27 with TRBJ2-1; tentative D call: TRBD2 (7 bases). The V end lost 6 bases, the J end lost 8 bases, and 14 bases lay between the germline ends. This CDR3 spans 13 amino acids. Germline CDR1 MNHEY, CDR2 SMNVEV (reference sequence).

This clone was detected once. The chain recombines TRBV5-5 with TRBJ2-1; perhaps TRBD1 as D (6 bases). The V gene's germline CDR1 is SGHKS and CDR2 YYEKEE (reference sequence). Trimming shortened V by 0 bases and J by 6 bases, and 16 bases separated the two germline ends. The CDR3 covers 16 residues. The CDR3 bases are TGTGCCAGCAGCTTGGACCCCAGGGGCTTTGGCAATGAGCAGTTCTTC. Translation: CASSLDPRGFGNEQFF.

V and J are TRBV12-5 and TRBJ2-2; D not certain. Germline V gives CDR1 LGHNT, CDR2 FRNRAP. V was pared by 6 bases and J by 6 bases, with 8 bases between. This CDR3 contains 12 residues. CDR3 protein: CASGSGAGELFF. CDR3 in DNA: TGTGCTAGTGGCTCCGGAGCCGGGGAGCTGTTTTTT.

This rearrangement joins TRBV5-4 to TRBJ2-5; D gene unclear. Germline lookup yields CDR1 SGHNT and CDR2 YYREEE (reference sequence). The CDR3 sequence is 12 residues long. The V end was cut by 5 bases, the J end by 4 bases, with 9 bases between. DNA of the CDR3: TGTGCCAGCAGTCGCCACCGAGAGACCCAGTACTTC. This gives the protein CASSRHRETQYF.

The V and J genes are TRBV18 and TRBJ2-3; D is unresolved. This CDR3 contains 15 residues. Per the germline V gene, CDR1 is KGHSH and CDR2 is LQKENI. With 3 bases removed from V and 1 base from J, the gap between germline ends came to 11 bases. CDR3: CASSPLRGGTDTQYF. CDR3 bases: TGTGCCAGCTCACCCTTACGTGGGGGCACAGATACGCAGTATTTT. The full variable domain, in which reference TRBV18 and TRBJ2-3 provide the parts outside the CDR3, is NAGVMQNPRHLVRRRGQEARLRCSPMKGHSHVYWYRQLPEEGLKFMVYLQKENIIDESGMPKERFSAEFPKEGPSILRIQQVVRGDSAAYFCASSPLRGGTDTQYFGPGTRLTVL.

This clone appeared once. The genes are TRBV30 and TRBJ2-2, with 12 bases that match TRBD2. Germline-derived CDR1 and CDR2 are GTSNPN and SVGIG (reference sequence). With V trimmed by 4 bases and J by 5 bases, 8 bases remained unmatched. The CDR3 runs to 16 residues. CDR3 coding DNA: TGTGCCTGGATCACTACCGGGACTAGCGGGACCGGGGAGCTGTTTTTT. Protein product: CAWITTGTSGTGELFF.

The chain is built from TRBV2 and TRBJ2-1; TRBD2 aligns across 12 bases. V lost 6 bases to trimming and J lost 5 bases; unmatched junction nucleotides: 8. Germline CDR1 and CDR2: SNHLY and FYNNEI. This CDR3 comprises 16 residues. The CDR3 protein is CASRALTSGRNNEQFF. The CDR3 DNA reads TGTGCCAGCAGGGCCCTGACTAGCGGGAGAAACAATGAGCAGTTCTTC.

The chain couples TRBV7-2 to TRBJ2-7, with 7 bases aligning to TRBD1. Germline-derived CDR1 and CDR2 are SGHTA and FQGNSA. Unmatched junction bases numbered 2, after V lost 3 bases and J lost 3 bases. This CDR3 is 13 amino acids long. The CDR3 coding sequence is TGTGCCAGCAGCTTCGACAGGGTCTACGAGCAGTACTTC. This translates into CASSFDRVYEQYF. Full variable domain (missing parts from reference TRBV7-2 and TRBJ2-7): GAGVSQSPSNKVTEKGKDVELRCDPISGHTALYWYRQSLGQGLEFLIYFQGNSAPDKSGLPSDRFSAERTGGSVSTLTIQRTQQEDSAVYLCASSFDRVYEQYFGPGTRLTVT.

The V gene is TRBV7-2, the J gene TRBJ2-4; 10 bases map to TRBD1. From germline, CDR1 is SGHTA and CDR2 FQGNSA. This CDR3 region has 19 residues. After removal of 4 bases from V and 0 bases from J, the junction contained 12 bases not matched to a gene. The CDR3 sequence is CASSSAGTGVHLAKNIQYF. The CDR3 DNA is TGTGCCAGCAGCTCCGCGGGGACAGGGGTTCATTTAGCCAAAAACATTCAGTACTTC.

V and J are TRBV6-5 and TRBJ1-2; no firm D call. There are 13 residues in the CDR3. Trimming shortened V by 2 bases and J by 4 bases, and 8 bases separated the two germline ends. Germline loops: CDR1 MNHEY, CDR2 SVGAGI. The CDR3 DNA reads TGTGCCAGCAGTTACGGCAGTACCTATGGCTACACCTTC. This translates into CASSYGSTYGYTF.

The genes are TRBV4-1 and TRBJ2-5, with TRBD2 matching 13 bases. Trimming cost V 0 bases and J 8 bases; bases outside gene matches: 12. The CDR3 covers 18 residues. The germline V gene has CDR1 MGHRA and CDR2 YSYEKL. CDR3 DNA sequence: TGCGCCAGCAGCCAAGATGCCACTAGCGGGGGGGGGCTGAAAACCCAGTACTTC. Amino acid sequence: CASSQDATSGGGLKTQYF.

The genes are TRBV2 and TRBJ2-1; 7 bases map to TRBD2. The germline gives CDR1 SNHLY, CDR2 FYNNEI. This CDR3 has 15 amino acids. Trimming cost V 2 bases and J 1 base; bases outside gene matches: 2. Here the CDR3 DNA reads TGTGCCAGCAGTGAAACTAGCGATTCCTACAATGAGCAGTTCTTC. It is translated as CASSETSDSYNEQFF. Drawing the rest from reference TRBV2 and TRBJ2-1, the complete variable domain is EPEVTQTPSHQVTQMGQEVILRCVPISNHLYFYWYRQILGQKVEFLVSFYNNEISEKSEIFDDQFSVERPDGSNFTLKIRSTKLEDSAMYFCASSETSDSYNEQFFGPGTRLTVL.

The J gene is TRBJ1-1, the V gene TRBV28; D is undetermined. V was cut by 5 bases and J by 7 bases, with 8 bases left in between. This CDR3 contains 11 residues. Per the germline V gene, CDR1 is MDHEN and CDR2 is SYDVKM. The CDR3 loop reads CASSILVEAFF. The CDR3 region has the DNA TGTGCCAGCAGTATATTGGTTGAAGCTTTCTTT.

This sequence joins TRBV5-8 and TRBJ1-6; 10 bases agree with TRBD1. V lost 0 bases, J lost 9 bases, and 3 bases stayed unmatched. The CDR3 sequence is 15 residues long. Germline CDR1 and CDR2: SGHTS and YDEGEE. The CDR3 sequence: CASSLGGQGSSPLHF. CDR3 nucleotides: TGTGCCAGCAGCTTGGGGGGACAGGGGAGTTCACCCCTCCACTTT.

The CDR3 protein is CASSPGQGYGYTF. CDR3 DNA sequence: TGCGCCAGCAGCCCCGGACAGGGGTATGGCTACACCTTC. The chain couples TRBV5-1 to TRBJ1-2, with 9 bases matching TRBD1. Per the germline V gene, CDR1 is SGHRS and CDR2 is YFSETQ. V lost 4 bases, J lost 5 bases, and 3 bases stayed unmatched. This CDR3 has 13 residues.

The V gene is TRBV7-3, the J gene TRBJ2-5, with TRBD1 matching 7 bases. Germline V gene sequence: CDR1 SGHTA, CDR2 FQGTGA. J lost 4 bases, V lost 5 bases, and 7 bases had no gene match. This CDR3 contains 14 residues. This CDR3 reads CASSDGTARETQYF. CDR3 nucleotide sequence: TGTGCCAGCAGCGACGGGACAGCTAGAGAGACCCAGTACTTC.

This chain uses TRBV15 with TRBJ2-7; D is possibly TRBD1 or TRBD2 (5 bases each). The CDR3 loop spans 11 amino acids. With 5 bases removed from V and 8 bases from J, the gap between germline ends came to 10 bases. The germline V gene has CDR1 LNHNV and CDR2 YYDKDF (reference sequence). The CDR3 reads CATSGGIKQYF. Written as DNA, the CDR3 is TGTGCCACCAGCGGGGGAATCAAGCAGTACTTC.

The chain is built from TRBV19 and TRBJ1-1, with a possible D match to TRBD1 (5 bases). The V end lost 5 bases, the J end lost 10 bases, and 20 bases lay between the germline ends. Germline CDR1 is LNHDA and CDR2 is SQIVND (reference sequence). The CDR3 length is 14 residues. The CDR3 is CASSSRQSSTGAFF. Here the CDR3 DNA reads TGTGCCAGTAGTTCCCGACAGAGCAGTACGGGAGCTTTCTTT.

The gene calls are TRBV11-3 and TRBJ2-2; D is unresolved. CDR3 length equals 16 residues. The V end was cut by 0 bases, the J end by 6 bases, with 14 bases between. Germline CDR1 and CDR2: SGHNT and YENEEA. CDR3 amino acids: CASSLDGQRSPGELFF. The CDR3 DNA reads TGTGCCAGCAGCTTAGACGGTCAGCGTAGTCCCGGGGAGCTGTTTTTT.

This clone has a single count. This CDR3 is CAISTTSGGSSYEQYF. Here the CDR3 DNA reads TGTGCCATCAGTACGACTAGCGGAGGGAGCTCCTACGAGCAGTACTTC. This chain uses TRBV10-3 with TRBJ2-7, with 9 bases matching TRBD2. CDR3 length: 16 residues. J lost 0 bases, V lost 5 bases, and 8 bases had no gene match. CDR1 and CDR2 from the germline V gene are ENHRY and SYGVKD.

The chain carries TRBV5-1 and TRBJ1-2, with 8 nucleotides matching TRBD1. The CDR3 covers 15 residues. Germline V gives CDR1 SGHRS, CDR2 YFSETQ. The ends lost 4 bases at V and 5 bases at J; junction bases unmatched: 10. CDR3 nucleotides: TGCGCCAGCAGCGTGGCCCCGGACAGGGATTATGGCTACACCTTC. Protein sequence: CASSVAPDRDYGYTF.

The chain uses TRBV9 and TRBJ2-7, with D perhaps matching TRBD2 (5 bases). V shed 3 bases and J shed 8 bases, with 15 bases lying between them. The CDR3 sequence is 13 residues long. The germline V gene encodes CDR1 SGDLS and CDR2 YYNGEE. Here the CDR3 reads CASSARGSFQQYF. For the CDR3, the DNA is TGTGCCAGCAGCGCCCGAGGGTCTTTCCAGCAGTACTTC.

The chain links TRBV6-1 to TRBJ1-5; D gene uncertain. The ends were cut back, 3 bases at V and 9 bases at J, with 9 bases in the middle. There are 12 residues in the CDR3. Germline CDR1 MNHNS, CDR2 SASEGT. CDR3 coding DNA: TGTGCCAGCAGTGAGGGCAGGCGGCCCCAGCATTTT. It specifies CASSEGRRPQHF.

The J gene is TRBJ2-3, the V gene TRBV4-1; no definite D call. Trimming took off 0 bases at V and 6 bases at J, with 13 bases between the two ends. This CDR3 has 15 residues. Germline values: CDR1 MGHRA, CDR2 YSYEKL. The CDR3: CASSQDHANVDTQYF. The CDR3 DNA follows: TGCGCCAGCAGCCAAGATCATGCCAACGTGGATACGCAGTATTTT.